This TCR beta chain stems from a study of vaccination and CD4 T cells after COVID-19. Study in general: Participants were vaccinated with two doses, given as either BNT162b2 or mRNA-1273 vaccine.

Indicated treatment: roughly 11-day PBMC culture with coronavirus spike peptide pools or control peptides (ViraFEST assay). In the ViraFEST assay, peptide-pool expansion preceded TCR sequencing of expanded clonotypes. Convalescent patients tested SARS-CoV-2 PCR positive from March to December 2020, before Alpha, Beta and Delta emerged. This clonotype has only a few counts. Its matching antigen is unknown. Sequencing of DNA taken from cultured CD4+ T cells relied on the Oncomine TCR Beta short-read assay. Genomic DNA from cultured CD4+ T cells was extracted. TCRdb independently ran MiXCR on the PCR reads; one entry per CDR3 protein. In the table there are more than 10,000 distinct CDR3 sequences, over 40% of which are singletons. The sequence was obtained from a human donor who had recovered from COVID-19. The sequenced material came from CD4+ T cells from blood, cultured in vitro.

CDR3 region: CASSLEVDQPQHF. CDR3 DNA sequence: TGCGCCAGCAGCTTGGAAGTAGACCAGCCCCAGCATTTT. The chain links TRBV5-1 to TRBJ1-5; D is undetermined. The CDR3 contains 13 residues. In germline, CDR1 is SGHRS, CDR2 YFSETQ. The V gene lost 0 bases and the J gene lost 7 bases, with 8 bases spanning the gap. Variable domain in full (rest from reference TRBV5-1 and TRBJ1-5): KAGVTQTPRYLIKTRGQQVTLSCSPISGHRSVSWYQQTPGQGLQFLFEYFSETQRNKGNFPGRFSGRQFSNSRSEMNVSTLELGDSALYLCASSLEVDQPQHFGDGTRLSIL.